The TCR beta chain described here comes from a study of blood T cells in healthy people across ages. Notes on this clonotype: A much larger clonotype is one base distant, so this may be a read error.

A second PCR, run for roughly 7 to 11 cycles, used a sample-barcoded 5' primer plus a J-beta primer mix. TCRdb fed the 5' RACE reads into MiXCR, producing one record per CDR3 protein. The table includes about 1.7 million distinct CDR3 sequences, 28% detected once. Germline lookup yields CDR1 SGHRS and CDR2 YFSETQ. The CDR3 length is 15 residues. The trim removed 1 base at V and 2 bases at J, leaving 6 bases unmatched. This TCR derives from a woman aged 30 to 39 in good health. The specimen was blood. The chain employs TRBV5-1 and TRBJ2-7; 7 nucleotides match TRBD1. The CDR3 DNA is TGCGCCAGCAGCTTGTTAGGGACAGTTGCCTACGAGCAGTACTTC. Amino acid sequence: CASSLLGTVAYEQYF.